This TCR beta chain was identified in a study of blood T cell repertoires in COVID-19. The trim removed 1 base at V and 2 bases at J, leaving 3 bases unmatched. This CDR3 is 15 amino acids long. Germline V gene data show CDR1 as MNHNS and CDR2 as SASEGT. Recovered participants had two consecutive negative NP/OP PCR tests, healthcare professional clearance, or symptom resolution. Original processing methods: Estimates of nucleated cell counts were drawn from the amplification of reference gene primers. Produced via immunoSEQ multiplex PCR; TCRdb's table is partial and in-frame only. The V and J calls and clone size come from that table; D and trimming were worked out from the DNA. The data show about 160,000 clones, 75% to 85% seen once.

This sequence originates from a man between 35 and 55 years old who had recovered from COVID-19. Sequenced input: PBMCs or T cells enriched from blood (not recorded which). This chain uses TRBV6-1 with TRBJ2-7; 9 bases are shared with TRBD2. The CDR3 loop reads CASSEESGGPYEQYF. DNA of the CDR3: TGTGCCAGCAGTGAAGAAAGCGGGGGGCCCTACGAGCAGTACTTC.